The 18 T cell receptor beta chains below were found in one sample sequenced in a study of tumor-infiltrating lymphocytes in primary liver carcinoma (dated by TCRdb to about 2017). TCRdb shows the sequencer as Illumina HiSeq 2500. Using a constant-region primer and ProtoScript II reverse transcriptase, TCRbeta-specific cDNA was reverse-transcribed from 500 to 650 ng total RNA. The TCRbeta libraries were prepared through three rounds of nested multiplex PCR following a slightly modified ARM-PCR procedure. Each of the first two PCR rounds ran for nine to eleven cycles and used multiplex TRBV1-TRBV30 forward primers together with a Cbeta reverse primer. TCRdb reworked the public reads: Q25 trimming with fastp, MiXCR clone assembly, productive beta chains retained. Under each unique CDR3 protein, matching rows form one entry showing the most common genes and DNA. The sample table contains around 21,000 distinct CDR3 sequences; only one count was recorded for roughly 72% of them. The top ten constitute more than 35% of the sample.

Total RNA and DNA were co-extracted without cell sorting from 20-30 mg of bulk tissue using the AllPrep DNA/RNA mini kit. Input material: liver tumor tissue from sampling region 1. The cell subset or site label, as the study defines it: tumor region T1, superior pole. Receptor source: a man aged 35-49 years with primary liver carcinoma and hepatitis B virus infection.

As concerns this clonotype: Because it lacks the conserved phenylalanine or tryptophan at the end, this CDR3 is likely a read error. This chain uses TRBV11-2 with TRBJ2-3; D is unclear. The CDR3 length is 12 residues. Germline values: CDR1 SGHAT, CDR2 FQNNGV. Here the CDR3 DNA reads TGTGACAGCAGCGCCGGCACAGATACGCAGTATCTT. Translating it yields CDSSAGTDTQYL.

The J gene is TRBJ2-3, the V gene TRBV18; maybe TRBD2 (6 bases). The CDR3 has 16 residues. Germline assignment: CDR1 KGHSH and CDR2 LQKENI. V was cut by 3 bases and J by 1 base, with 14 bases left in between. The chain's CDR3 is CASSPTGVYGTDTQYF. As DNA, the CDR3 is TGTGCCAGCTCACCGACGGGGGTATATGGCACAGATACGCAGTATTTT.

This clonotype was detected ten times or more. The CDR3 spells CAISESATRQETQYF. CDR3 in DNA: TGTGCCATCAGTGAGTCGGCTACCAGACAAGAGACCCAGTACTTC. The chain is built from TRBV10-3 and TRBJ2-5; D gene unclear. The length of the CDR3 is 15 residues. Germline CDR1 reads ENHRY; CDR2 reads SYGVKD. Trimming took off 0 bases at V and 2 bases at J, with 10 bases between the two ends.

The chain uses TRBV11-2 and TRBJ2-1; D is unclear. The CDR3 contains 14 residues. V shed 11 bases and J shed 9 bases, with 23 bases lying between them. In germline, CDR1 is SGHAT, CDR2 FQNNGV. The CDR3 DNA reads as TGTGCCTACAGATTATACCTGCTAGTTAGTGAGCAGTTCTTC. Translating it yields CAYRLYLLVSEQFF.

This chain connects TRBV4-1 to TRBJ2-7; TRBD1 or TRBD2 may be the D gene (5 bases each). This CDR3 has 15 residues. Germline CDR1 reads MGHRA; CDR2 reads YSYEKL. The V end lost 4 bases, the J end lost 6 bases, and 19 bases lay between the germline ends. CDR3 sequence: CASSPNGIGTSEQYF. The CDR3 coding sequence is TGCGCCAGCAGCCCTAACGGGATTGGGACCTCCGAGCAGTACTTC.

Note on this clonotype: It may be a read error: a sequence one base away is much more abundant. This rearrangement joins TRBV9 to TRBJ1-2; D may be TRBD1 (6 bases). The germline V and J ends were trimmed by 6 bases and 6 bases, with 12 bases remaining between them. CDR1 and CDR2 (germline): SGDLS, YYNGEE. The CDR3 contains 12 residues. CDR3 amino acids: CASNTNRDGYTF. The CDR3, as DNA: TGTGCCAGCAACACCAACAGGGATGGCTACACCTTC.

As regards this clonotype: One end of the junction is discordant with germline, which a read error may explain. V is TRBV11-2 and J is TRBJ2-5; the D gene is possibly TRBD2 (6 bases). The CDR3 length is 18 residues. Germline assignment: CDR1 SGHAT and CDR2 FQNNGV. The CDR3 region is CASGLARLALGKKEAQYF. The CDR3 DNA reads TGTGCTAGCGGCTTAGCGAGGCTAGCCCTGGGAAAAAAAGAGGCCCAGTACTTC.

Remarks on this clonotype: A read error is likely, as this CDR3 ends without the conserved phenylalanine or tryptophan. The rearrangement links TRBV10-3 to TRBJ1-1, with D unclear. Germline V CDR1 and CDR2: ENHRY, SYGVKD. The CDR3 contains 14 residues. Deletions cut 3 bases from V and 0 bases from J, with 8 bases between. The CDR3 here is CAISDRYMNTEAFS. DNA for the CDR3: TGTGCCATCAGTGACCGATACATGAACACTGAAGCTTTCTCT.

A word on this clonotype: Compared with germline, one end of the junction differs, possibly owing to a read error. The V call is TRBV11-1, the J call TRBJ2-7; D is uncertain. This CDR3 has 16 residues. Germline V CDR1 and CDR2: SGHAT, FQDESV (reference sequence). The CDR3 region has the DNA TGTGCCGGCAGCTCAAGAGGCTATTTCAACCTCTACGAGCAGTACTTC. It codes for CAGSSRGYFNLYEQYF. Complete variable domain (other parts from reference TRBV11-1 and TRBJ2-7): EAEVAQSPRYKITEKSQAVAFWCDPISGHATLYWYRQILGQGPELLVQFQDESVVDDSQLPKDRFSAERLKGVDSTLKIQPAELGDSAMYLCAGSSRGYFNLYEQYFGPGTRLTVT.

With regard to this clonotype: This sequence may be a read error, since a much larger clone differs from it by one base. The chain recombines TRBV27 with TRBJ2-7, with D hard to call. Germline CDR1 and CDR2: MNHEY and SMNVEV (reference sequence). Trimming shortened V by 6 bases and J by 3 bases, and 9 bases separated the two germline ends. This CDR3 region has 12 residues. CDR3 DNA: TGTGCCAGCAGGTCTAAACTCTACGAGCAGTACTTC. It yields the protein CASRSKLYEQYF.

Details on this clonotype: The junction departs from germline at one end; a sequencing error may be responsible. J is TRBJ2-3 and V is TRBV29-1, with D tentatively TRBD1 (6 bases). Germline values: CDR1 SQVTM, CDR2 ANQGSEA. CDR3 length: 13 amino acids. This chain's CDR3 is CSGTGCNADTQYF. CDR3 sequence (DNA): TGCAGCGGTACAGGGTGTAATGCAGATACGCAATATTTT.

As regards this clonotype: A read error may account for a junction end that differs from germline. The gene calls are TRBV28 and TRBJ2-7; D unresolved. Germline V gene sequence: CDR1 MDHEN, CDR2 SYDVKM. The CDR3 spans 14 residues. CDR3 sequence (DNA): TGTGCCAGCAGGAGACTGGGCACTGTCTACGAACAGTACTTC. It codes for CASRRLGTVYEQYF.

The chain joins TRBV20-1 to TRBJ1-2; D perhaps matches TRBD1 (6 bases). Germline lookup yields CDR1 DFQATT and CDR2 SNEGSKA (reference sequence). V lost 5 bases and J 4 bases, leaving 20 bases between the germline ends. The CDR3 sequence is 15 residues long. The chain's CDR3 is CSAGATGFGVYGYTF. The CDR3 DNA follows: TGCAGTGCTGGCGCTACAGGGTTCGGAGTCTATGGCTACACCTTC.

This rearrangement joins TRBV6-6 to TRBJ2-2; D is unresolved. The V gene lost 5 bases and the J gene lost 9 bases, with 10 bases spanning the gap. This CDR3 region has 12 residues. Germline values: CDR1 MNHNY, CDR2 SVGAGI (reference sequence). CDR3 sequence (DNA): TGTGCCAGCAGTAGTGCTACCAGGGAGCTGTTTTTT. Amino acid sequence: CASSSATRELFF.

The V and J genes are TRBV6-1 and TRBJ2-1; TRBD2 matches at 9 bases. The V and J ends lost 3 bases and 7 bases, in that order; junction bases with no gene match: 16. The CDR3 has 18 residues. Germline V CDR1 and CDR2: MNHNS, SASEGT. CDR3 protein: CASSDVGGGGEIENEQFF. In nucleotides, the CDR3 is TGTGCCAGCAGTGACGTAGGGGGCGGGGGGGAAATAGAAAATGAGCAGTTCTTC.

Regarding this clonotype: Sequence at one end of the junction differs from germline and may be a read error. The chain couples TRBV12-3 or TRBV12-4 to TRBJ2-2; weak D call: TRBD2 (5 bases). The length of the CDR3 is 13 residues. The CDR3 region has the DNA TGTGCCAGCGGCGGCTACTCCGCCGGGGAGTTGTTTTTT. It translates to CASGGYSAGELFF.

Worth noting for this clonotype: It is likely a read error, because the conserved phenylalanine at the end of the CDR3 is missing. The V call is TRBV11-2, the J call TRBJ2-3; D gene uncertain. Germline CDR1 and CDR2: SGHAT and FQNNGV. The CDR3 covers 12 residues. Trimming cost V 5 bases and J 8 bases, with 11 bases left between them. The CDR3 DNA sequence: TGTGCCAGCAGCAAATCCATAGGTACGCAGTATATT. Protein: CASSKSIGTQYI.

This rearrangement joins TRBV28 to TRBJ1-6; TRBD1 is a possible D gene (5 bases). Germline V gene sequence: CDR1 MDHEN, CDR2 SYDVKM. V lost 9 bases, J lost 7 bases, and 19 bases lay in between. CDR3 size: 15 residues. The CDR3 region is CASSRGHEGNSPLHF. The CDR3 DNA reads as TGTGCCAGTAGCCGAGGACATGAGGGGAATTCACCCCTCCACTTT. Using reference TRBV28 and TRBJ1-6 for the parts outside the CDR3, the full variable domain is DVKVTQSSRYLVKRTGEKVFLECVQDMDHENMFWYRQDPGLGLRLIYFSYDVKMKEKGDIPEGYSVSREKKERFSLILESASTNQTSMYLCASSRGHEGNSPLHFGNGTRLTVT.